What follows are 11 T cell receptor beta chains derived from one specimen sequenced in a study of response to subunit inactivated influenza vaccine. TCRdb re-called the RT-PCR reads through MiXCR, storing one row per CDR3 protein. In the table there are 800,000 or so distinct CDR3 sequences, approximately 21% of which are singletons. The sample in question was PBMCs from blood, obtained 4 to 6 days after vaccination. These receptors came from a man aged 50 to 60 who received an inactivated influenza vaccine.

The chain couples TRBV29-1 to TRBJ2-1; 9 bases line up with TRBD1. CDR1 SQVTM and CDR2 ANQGSEA come from the germline V gene. The CDR3 is 14 residues long. Trimming removed 4 bases from V and 2 bases from J; junction bases left unmatched: 3. CDR3 bases: TGCAGCGTTGTTAACAGGGGGCCCTACAATGAGCAGTTCTTC. Translating gives CSVVNRGPYNEQFF.

The V gene is TRBV7-7, the J gene TRBJ2-5; TRBD2 matches 7 bases. The junction had 5 bases not matched to a gene; V was cut back by 5 bases and J by 2 bases. The CDR3 consists of 14 residues. The germline V gene has CDR1 SSHAT and CDR2 FNYEAQ (reference sequence). The CDR3 sequence: CASSRGLEQETQYF. The CDR3 bases are TGTGCCAGCAGCCGAGGACTAGAACAAGAGACCCAGTACTTC.

The CDR3 DNA sequence: TGTGCCACCAGCAGAGCCGGGACTACCAACAACGAGCAGTACTTC. Protein sequence: CATSRAGTTNNEQYF. The chain recombines TRBV15 with TRBJ2-7; 7 bases match TRBD2. CDR1 LNHNV and CDR2 YYDKDF come from the germline V gene (reference sequence). The CDR3 sequence is 15 residues long. The trim removed 1 base at V and 5 bases at J, leaving 8 bases unmatched.

The rearrangement uses TRBV12-3 or TRBV12-4 and TRBJ2-7; no firm D call. The CDR3 runs to 12 residues. The V and J ends lost 6 bases and 6 bases respectively, with 12 bases between them. CDR3 coding DNA: TGTGCCAGCAGCCCGACGGTTGGCGAGCAGTACTTC. Its protein is CASSPTVGEQYF.

The chain employs TRBV6-5 and TRBJ2-5; D not certain. V gave up 0 bases and J gave up 4 bases, with 9 bases separating them. Germline lookup yields CDR1 MNHEY and CDR2 SVGAGI. The CDR3 covers 14 residues. CDR3 in amino acids: CASSYSLTRETQYF. The CDR3 region has the DNA TGTGCCAGCAGTTACTCCCTGACACGAGAGACCCAGTACTTC.

This clonotype was counted a few times. The V call is TRBV2, the J call TRBJ2-7; 7 nucleotides align to TRBD2. Germline V gene lookup returns CDR1 SNHLY and CDR2 FYNNEI. The CDR3 length is 11 residues. V was pared by 11 bases and J by 4 bases, with 5 bases of the junction left unmatched. CDR3 sequence reads: CAGAGAYEQYF. The CDR3 coding sequence is TGTGCCGGCGCGGGAGCTTACGAGCAGTACTTC.

For the CDR3, the DNA is TGTGCCAGCACCAAAACGGGGGAGACCCAGTACTTC. Residues: CASTKTGETQYF. The chain couples TRBV5-4 to TRBJ2-5, with TRBD2 as a possible D gene (5 bases). Germline CDR1 SGHNT, CDR2 YYREEE (reference sequence). This CDR3 is built from 12 residues. V lost 6 bases and J 5 bases, leaving 11 bases between the germline ends. The full variable domain, its missing parts supplied by reference TRBV5-4 and TRBJ2-5, is ETGVTQSPTHLIKTRGQQVTLRCSSQSGHNTVSWYQQALGQGPQFIFQYYREEENGRGNFPPRFSGLQFPNYSSELNVNALELDDSALYLCASTKTGETQYFGPGTRLLVL.

This clonotype showed up just a few times. The DNA for the CDR3 is TGCGCCAGCAGCACCCAGGGGATTGCTGGAAACACCATATATTTT. Translation gives CASSTQGIAGNTIYF. The chain carries TRBV5-1 and TRBJ1-3; a possible D gene is TRBD1 (6 bases). The V end lost 4 bases, the J end lost 2 bases, and 13 bases lay between the germline ends. The CDR3 sequence is 15 residues long. Germline V gene data show CDR1 as SGHRS and CDR2 as YFSETQ.

This clonotype occurred many times. V gene TRBV4-1 combines with J gene TRBJ2-3; D possibly corresponds to TRBD1 (5 bases). Germline CDR1 MGHRA, CDR2 YSYEKL. The CDR3 contains 14 residues. Trimming pared 6 bases from V and 0 bases from J, leaving 10 bases between. The CDR3 DNA reads TGCGCCAGCAGAGTGGGGCCGAGCACAGATACGCAGTATTTT. It specifies CASRVGPSTDTQYF.

This clonotype showed up just a few times. The chain recombines TRBV20-1 with TRBJ2-2; D may be TRBD1 (6 bases). In germline, CDR1 is DFQATT, CDR2 SNEGSKA (reference sequence). This CDR3 contains 14 residues. V lost 1 base, J lost 7 bases, and 13 bases lay in between. The CDR3 nucleotides are TGCAGTGCTAGAGTCCCCAGGGGTAACGGGGAGCTGTTTTTT. The encoded protein is CSARVPRGNGELFF.

This clonotype was seen a handful of times. V usage is TRBV5-1 and J usage is TRBJ2-3; D assignment may be TRBD1 or TRBD2 (5 bases each). This CDR3 comprises 15 residues. With 0 bases removed from V and 0 bases from J, the gap between germline ends came to 8 bases. CDR1 is SGHRS and CDR2 is YFSETQ in the germline V gene. The chain's CDR3 is CASSLARDSTDTQYF. CDR3 coding DNA: TGCGCCAGCAGCTTGGCCCGGGACAGCACAGATACGCAGTATTTT.